Presented here are 19 T cell receptor beta chains from one specimen sequenced in a study of metastatic and nonmetastatic thyroid tumors. Using MiXCR, TCRdb reanalyzed the PCR reads. The table has tens of thousands of clones, 25% to 35% seen once. Each patient came to thyroid surgery without any prior treatment (of any kind). The material sequenced was blood. The receptors shown here come from a female donor with papillary thyroid cancer or a benign thyroid nodule (not recorded which). Some clones in this sample may be carry-over from other donors' samples.

V and J are TRBV2 and TRBJ2-7; 14 bases align to TRBD2. The CDR3 has 16 residues. V lost 10 bases, J lost 3 bases, and 11 bases stayed unmatched. Germline V CDR1 and CDR2: SNHLY, FYNNEI. Written as DNA, the CDR3 is TGTGCCATCACCGGGACTAGCGGGAGAAGAGGCTACGAGCAGTACTTC. This sequence encodes CAITGTSGRRGYEQYF. Looking up the rest from reference TRBV2 and TRBJ2-7 gives the full variable domain: EPEVTQTPSHQVTQMGQEVILRCVPISNHLYFYWYRQILGQKVEFLVSFYNNEISEKSEIFDDQFSVERPDGSNFTLKIRSTKLEDSAMYFCAITGTSGRRGYEQYFGPGTRLTVT.

The chain employs TRBV20-1 and TRBJ2-3, with TRBD2 matching 15 bases. The J segment lost 4 bases and the V segment lost 3 bases, leaving 8 bases of the junction unmatched. CDR1 and CDR2 (germline): DFQATT, SNEGSKA (reference sequence). The CDR3 loop spans 17 amino acids. For the CDR3, the DNA is TGCAGTGCTAGGGGACTAGCGGGAGGATCATTATCAGATACGCAGTATTTT. Its protein product is CSARGLAGGSLSDTQYF.

This CDR3 is CASSLQDLYGYTF. The CDR3 coding sequence is TGTGCCAGCAGCTTACAGGACCTCTATGGCTACACCTTC. V and J are TRBV7-9 and TRBJ1-2; D uncertain. The CDR3 extends over 13 amino acids. The germline CDR1 and CDR2 sequences are SEHNR and FQNEAQ (reference sequence). V gave up 2 bases and J gave up 4 bases, with 8 bases separating them.

The sample holds a few counts of this clone. This chain connects TRBV19 to TRBJ2-3; D assignment may be TRBD1 or TRBD2 (5 bases each). The V end was cut by 7 bases, the J end by 0 bases, with 11 bases between. The CDR3 covers 14 residues. Germline CDR1 reads LNHDA; CDR2 reads SQIVND (reference sequence). The CDR3 is CASNWGGSTDTQYF. The CDR3, as DNA: TGTGCCAGTAATTGGGGCGGGAGCACAGATACGCAGTATTTT.

This clone was detected only a few times. The gene calls are TRBV7-6 and TRBJ2-7, with 7 bases that match TRBD2. The V segment lost 1 base and the J segment 4 bases; nucleotides outside the gene matches: 7. In germline, CDR1 is SGHVS, CDR2 FNYEAQ. This CDR3 spans 15 amino acids. CDR3 nucleotides: TGTGCCAGCAGCTTAGAGGGAGGGACCGGGTACGAGCAGTACTTC. Translation gives CASSLEGGTGYEQYF. Looking up the rest from reference TRBV7-6 and TRBJ2-7 gives the full variable domain: GAGVSQSPRYKVTKRGQDVALRCDPISGHVSLYWYRQALGQGPEFLTYFNYEAQQDKSGLPNDRFSAERPEGSISTLTIQRTEQRDSAMYRCASSLEGGTGYEQYFGPGTRLTVT.

This clone was counted between two and nine times. This chain links TRBV6-2 or TRBV6-3 with TRBJ1-4; 7 bases line up with TRBD1. The germline V gene has CDR1 MNHEY and CDR2 SVGEGT. J was trimmed by 8 bases and V by 5 bases; bases with no gene match: 11. The CDR3 is 15 residues long. The CDR3 reads CASSIQRGRREKLFF. CDR3 sequence (DNA): TGTGCCAGCAGTATACAGAGGGGGCGGCGGGAAAAACTGTTTTTT.

This clone was counted between two and nine times. The rearrangement links TRBV6-1 to TRBJ2-7; 7 nucleotides line up with TRBD2. There are 14 residues in the CDR3. With V trimmed by 5 bases and J by 6 bases, 10 bases remained unmatched. CDR1 and CDR2 (germline): MNHNS, SASEGT. This CDR3 reads CASSLQGGVSEQYF. The CDR3 DNA reads TGTGCCAGCAGTCTCCAGGGAGGGGTCTCCGAGCAGTACTTC.

This clone was found a few times. One base away lies a much larger clone, so this may be a sequencing read error. J is TRBJ2-5 and V is TRBV5-1; D is ambiguous. The CDR3 spans 14 residues. Germline lookup yields CDR1 SGHRS and CDR2 YFSETQ. DNA for the CDR3: TGCGTCAGCAGCTTGGCCTTTTCGGGAGAGACCCAGTACTTC. This encodes CVSSLAFSGETQYF.

For this clone: Additional DNA sequences in this sample encode the identical CDR3. The V call is TRBV6-6, the J call TRBJ2-1; D perhaps matches TRBD2 (6 bases). Between the trimmed V and J ends, which lost 0 bases and 2 bases, there was a span of 8 bases. The CDR3 extends over 15 amino acids. CDR1 is MNHNY and CDR2 is SVGAGI in the germline V gene (reference sequence). The CDR3 loop reads CASSYSGGTYNEQFF. CDR3 DNA: TGTGCCAGCAGTTACTCGGGGGGTACCTACAATGAGCAGTTCTTC.

A few counts support this clone. CDR3 DNA sequence: TGTGCCAGCAGTTACGGGGGGAATAGCTATGGCTACACCTTC. Translated, it gives CASSYGGNSYGYTF. The chain couples TRBV6-5 to TRBJ1-2; D might be TRBD1 (5 bases). The CDR3 is 14 residues long. Germline V lookup: CDR1 MNHEY, CDR2 SVGAGI. V was pared by 2 bases and J by 4 bases, with 11 bases between.

This clone was observed at least ten times. The J gene is TRBJ2-7, the V gene TRBV28; 11 bases fit TRBD1. This CDR3 has 14 residues. The germline V gene encodes CDR1 MDHEN and CDR2 SYDVKM. V was pared by 6 bases and J by 3 bases, with 4 bases of the junction left unmatched. CDR3 in amino acids: CASRGTGGNYEQYF. CDR3 DNA sequence: TGTGCCAGCAGGGGGACAGGGGGGAACTACGAGCAGTACTTC.

This clone has ten or more counts. V is TRBV20-1 and J is TRBJ2-3, with 13 bases that match TRBD2. The junction had 5 bases not matched to a gene; V was cut back by 4 bases and J by 4 bases. This CDR3 region has 15 residues. Germline V lookup: CDR1 DFQATT, CDR2 SNEGSKA (reference sequence). Written as DNA, the CDR3 is TGCAGTGCTACGGGACTAGCGGGAAGGTCAGATACGCAGTATTTT. It specifies CSATGLAGRSDTQYF.

The V call is TRBV30, the J call TRBJ2-1; 7 nucleotides line up with TRBD2. Germline V gene lookup returns CDR1 GTSNPN and CDR2 SVGIG (reference sequence). Losses at the gene ends were 3 bases for V and 3 bases for J; bases not matched to a gene: 8. The CDR3 runs 15 residues. The CDR3: CAWRDEWEGYNEQFF. The CDR3 bases are TGTGCCTGGAGAGATGAGTGGGAGGGCTACAATGAGCAGTTCTTC.

The V gene is TRBV20-1, the J gene TRBJ1-1; TRBD1 agrees at 10 bases. This CDR3 spans 15 amino acids. The V segment lost 5 bases and the J segment 3 bases; nucleotides outside the gene matches: 9. CDR1 DFQATT and CDR2 SNEGSKA come from the germline V gene (reference sequence). The CDR3 is CSAGRQGAADTEAFF. CDR3 bases: TGCAGTGCTGGACGACAGGGGGCGGCGGACACTGAAGCTTTCTTT.

This clone is labeled medium-sized. This chain uses TRBV6-1 with TRBJ2-1; 8 bases are shared with TRBD2. Germline V gene lookup returns CDR1 MNHNS and CDR2 SASEGT. V lost 5 bases, J lost 12 bases, and 12 bases stayed unmatched. The length of the CDR3 is 14 residues. CDR3 bases: TGTGCCAGCAGTCCGGGGGGGGTCGGTCGCGGGCAGTTCTTC. Translating gives CASSPGGVGRGQFF.

The table lists this clone with a few counts. J is TRBJ1-1 and V is TRBV6-1, with 7 bases identical to TRBD1. There are 14 residues in the CDR3. Germline loops: CDR1 MNHNS, CDR2 SASEGT. V shed 4 bases, J shed 3 bases, and the junction held 5 bases outside the gene matches. The chain's CDR3 is CASSGDRADTEAFF. CDR3 in DNA: TGTGCCAGCAGTGGTGACAGGGCGGACACTGAAGCTTTCTTT.

This clone was seen many times. Other DNA sequences in the sample encode the same CDR3. The rearrangement uses TRBV4-3 and TRBJ1-1; TRBD1 is a possible D gene (6 bases). This CDR3 has 15 amino acids. V dropped 0 bases and J dropped 4 bases, with 12 bases sitting between them. The germline V gene encodes CDR1 LGHNA and CDR2 YSLEER. The CDR3 reads CASSQDRGFGTEAFF. CDR3 sequence (DNA): TGCGCCAGCAGCCAAGACAGGGGATTCGGCACTGAAGCTTTCTTT.

The rearrangement joins TRBV6-2 or TRBV6-3 to TRBJ1-5, with D possibly being TRBD1 (5 bases). Germline V lookup: CDR1 MNHEY, CDR2 SVGEGT. Trimming stripped 7 bases from V and 7 bases from J, with 20 bases between. CDR3 length equals 15 residues. CDR3 region: CASTTAGAGGQPQHF. CDR3 DNA sequence: TGTGCCAGCACAACCGCCGGGGCGGGAGGGCAGCCCCAGCATTTT.

In its sample, this clone was seen many times. The chain carries TRBV20-1 and TRBJ1-4; D gene ambiguous. From germline, CDR1 is DFQATT and CDR2 SNEGSKA (reference sequence). This CDR3 is 13 amino acids long. Trimming stripped 6 bases from V and 4 bases from J, with 12 bases between. The CDR3: CSAEGRDNEKLFF. CDR3 DNA sequence: TGCAGTGCCGAGGGTAGGGATAATGAAAAACTGTTTTTT.